These 5 T cell receptor beta chains were sequenced from one sample in a study of OX40 agonist ivuxolimab in advanced cancers. Clones were sequenced by immunoSEQ multiplex PCR, and TCRdb holds only the in-frame ones, with some missing. The sample records 20,000 or so clones, 65% to 85% being singletons. The sequencing here drew on CD4+ or CD8+ T cells sorted from blood, taken in a trial of the OX40 agonist ivuxolimab. These receptors came from an adult with an advanced solid tumor such as melanoma, head and neck, liver or kidney cancer.

This sequence joins TRBV6-5 and TRBJ2-7; TRBD1 matches 7 bases. This CDR3 has 15 amino acids. J gave up 4 bases and V 3 bases, and 9 bases lay outside the gene matches. Germline V gives CDR1 MNHEY, CDR2 SVGAGI. The chain's CDR3 is CASSYRDRGGYEQYF. The CDR3 bases are TGTGCCAGCAGTTATCGGGACAGAGGAGGTTACGAGCAGTACTTC.

The chain couples TRBV7-9 to TRBJ2-3; possibly TRBD1 or TRBD2 for D (5 bases each). Germline V gene sequence: CDR1 SEHNR, CDR2 FQNEAQ (reference sequence). This CDR3 is 14 amino acids long. V shed 1 base and J shed 10 bases, with 15 bases lying between them. CDR3 amino acids: CASSLEGDAGPQYF. DNA of the CDR3: TGTGCCAGCAGCTTAGAAGGGGACGCAGGTCCGCAGTATTTT. Combining the CDR3 with reference TRBV7-9 and TRBJ2-3 gives the whole variable domain DTGVSQNPRHKITKRGQNVTFRCDPISEHNRLYWYRQTLGQGPEFLTYFQNEAQLEKSRLLSDRFSAERPKGSFSTLEIQRTEQGDSAMYLCASSLEGDAGPQYFGPGTRLTVL.

The chain joins TRBV27 to TRBJ2-7; 7 bases agree with TRBD1. J was trimmed by 5 bases and V by 2 bases; bases with no gene match: 9. The CDR3 extends over 15 amino acids. The V gene's germline CDR1 is MNHEY and CDR2 SMNVEV (reference sequence). CDR3 sequence reads: CASSLERGRINEQYF. CDR3 DNA sequence: TGTGCCAGCAGTTTAGAGAGGGGGCGCATAAACGAGCAGTACTTC.

The rearrangement joins TRBV5-5 to TRBJ1-1; a weak D match, TRBD1 (5 bases). The V end lost 5 bases, the J end lost 3 bases, and 8 bases lay between the germline ends. Germline V gene lookup returns CDR1 SGHKS and CDR2 YYEKEE (reference sequence). The CDR3 runs 12 residues. The CDR3 DNA follows: TGTGCCAGCAGTTTAGGGGACACTGAAGCTTTCTTT. This codes for CASSLGDTEAFF.

The chain uses TRBV18 and TRBJ2-3, with D possibly called TRBD1 or TRBD2 (5 bases each). V was clipped by 2 bases and J by 0 bases, with 12 bases between them. The CDR3 covers 16 residues. CDR1 KGHSH and CDR2 LQKENI come from the germline V gene. For the CDR3, the DNA is TGTGCCAGCTCACCAAACGGGGCCATCAGCACAGATACGCAGTATTTT. It codes for CASSPNGAISTDTQYF.